This T cell receptor (beta chain) was profiled in a study of blood T cells in healthy people across ages. The use of a sample-barcoded 5' primer and a J-beta primer mix characterized a second PCR of 7 to 11 cycles. Each CDR3 protein gets one entry after TCRdb re-called the 5' RACE reads with MiXCR. Of 750,000 to 850,000 distinct CDR3 sequences listed, 20% to 25% are singletons. This clonotype was seen more than once but under ten times. V lost 9 bases and J 5 bases, leaving 16 bases between the germline ends. Per the germline V gene, CDR1 is SNHLY and CDR2 is FYNNEI. The CDR3 spans 13 residues. The same sample was also studied in work on T cells of mothers and their children.

The chain links TRBV2 to TRBJ2-5, with D perhaps TRBD2 (6 bases). Sequenced: blood. The receptor comes from a boy aged 5-17 years in good health. The CDR3 bases are TGTGCCAGTTTCCGGGAGTTGGCGGAGACCCAGTACTTC. It specifies CASFRELAETQYF.